A selection of T cell receptor beta chains follows, all from one sample in a study of T cells in Graves' hyperthyroidism and ophthalmopathy. TCRdb passed the multiplex PCR reads through MiXCR, listing each CDR3 protein once. The sample yields roughly 570,000 distinct CDR3 sequences, 15% to 18% seen once. The sample taken for sequencing was blood. The receptors stem from a woman younger than 45 with Graves' hyperthyroidism. CDR3s include the opening cysteine and the closing phenylalanine or tryptophan. D genes are given only for firm matches. Some rows have no size entry. The others give once, few or many, or a class for an expanded clone.

D gene: -
J gene: TRBJ1-5
clone size: many
V gene: TRBV30
CDR3 protein: CAWSVGGGQPQHF
CDR3 DNA: TGTGCCTGGAGTGTTGGGGGGGGACAGCCCCAGCATTTT

D gene: -
J gene: TRBJ2-3
clone size: -
V gene: TRBV5-1
CDR3 protein: CASSYPASPDIPTDTQYF
CDR3 DNA: TGCGCCAGCAGCTACCCTGCCTCCCCGGACATACCCACAGATACGCAGTATTTT

D gene: -
J gene: TRBJ2-5
clone size: -
V gene: TRBV6-1
CDR3 protein: CASWRGVGNPETQYF
CDR3 DNA: TGTGCCAGCTGGAGGGGGGTTGGGAACCCGGAGACCCAGTACTTC

D gene: -
J gene: TRBJ1-4
clone size: -
V gene: TRBV10-3
CDR3 protein: CAISESDRPDEKLFF
CDR3 DNA: TGTGCCATCAGTGAGTCAGACAGGCCGGATGAAAAACTGTTTTTT

D gene: TRBD1
J gene: TRBJ2-7
clone size: -
V gene: TRBV7-8
CDR3 protein: CASRLGQGASYEQYF
CDR3 DNA: TGTGCCAGCAGATTGGGACAGGGGGCTTCCTACGAGCAGTACTTC

D gene: -
J gene: TRBJ1-2
clone size: few
V gene: TRBV2
CDR3 protein: CASRGGLYTF
CDR3 DNA: TGTGCCAGCAGGGGCGGCCTCTACACCTTC

D gene: -
J gene: TRBJ1-2
clone size: many
V gene: TRBV2
CDR3 protein: CASSPLRTEDGYTF
CDR3 DNA: TGTGCCAGCAGTCCCCTGCGGACTGAGGATGGCTACACCTTC

D gene: -
J gene: TRBJ2-3
clone size: many
V gene: TRBV7-9
CDR3 protein: CASSLPAVVSSTDTQYF
CDR3 DNA: TGTGCCAGCAGCTTACCTGCGGTCGTCTCTAGCACAGATACGCAGTATTTT

D gene: -
J gene: TRBJ2-7
clone size: -
V gene: TRBV6-5
CDR3 protein: CASSSQRALEQYF
CDR3 DNA: TGTGCCAGCAGTTCCCAGCGCGCCTTGGAGCAGTACTTC

D gene: -
J gene: TRBJ2-3
clone size: few
V gene: TRBV29-1
CDR3 protein: CSVSFPVGSTDTQYF
CDR3 DNA: TGCAGCGTTTCCTTCCCCGTTGGTAGCACAGATACGCAGTATTTT

D gene: -
J gene: TRBJ2-2
clone size: few
V gene: TRBV27
CDR3 protein: CASSLSRATGELFF
CDR3 DNA: TGTGCCAGCAGTTTATCTAGGGCCACCGGGGAGCTGTTTTTT

D gene: -
J gene: TRBJ2-7
clone size: many
V gene: TRBV5-1
CDR3 protein: CASSGEFEQYF
CDR3 DNA: TGCGCCAGCAGCGGGGAGTTCGAGCAGTACTTC

D gene: -
J gene: TRBJ2-5
clone size: many
V gene: TRBV12-3/TRBV12-4
CDR3 protein: CASSKFPTEEETQYF
CDR3 DNA: TGTGCCAGCAGCAAGTTTCCGACAGAGGAAGAGACCCAGTACTTC

D gene: TRBD2
J gene: TRBJ2-1
clone size: -
V gene: TRBV25-1
CDR3 protein: CASSEYGREVMLAYNEQFF
CDR3 DNA: TGTGCCAGCAGTGAATATGGCCGGGAGGTCATGTTGGCCTACAATGAGCAGTTCTTC

D gene: TRBD1
J gene: TRBJ2-7
clone size: many
V gene: TRBV5-1
CDR3 protein: CASSLDPQGYEQYF
CDR3 DNA: TGCGCCAGCAGCTTGGACCCACAGGGGTACGAGCAGTACTTC

D gene: -
J gene: TRBJ1-1
clone size: -
V gene: TRBV20-1
CDR3 protein: CSARSWTEDTEAFF
CDR3 DNA: TGCAGTGCTAGGAGTTGGACAGAGGACACTGAAGCTTTCTTT

D gene: -
J gene: TRBJ2-2
clone size: -
V gene: TRBV27
CDR3 protein: CASGRDRNPGELFF
CDR3 DNA: TGTGCCAGTGGAAGAGACAGGAACCCCGGGGAGCTGTTTTTT

D gene: -
J gene: TRBJ1-1
clone size: many
V gene: TRBV28
CDR3 protein: CASRVGSTVTEAFF
CDR3 DNA: TGTGCCAGCAGGGTGGGGTCCACGGTCACTGAAGCTTTCTTT

D gene: -
J gene: TRBJ1-2
clone size: -
V gene: TRBV11-2
CDR3 protein: CASSLGAPYNYGYTF
CDR3 DNA: TGTGCCAGCAGCTTAGGGGCACCATATAACTATGGCTACACCTTC

D gene: TRBD1
J gene: TRBJ1-1
clone size: many
V gene: TRBV2
CDR3 protein: CASSGTGGPEAFF
CDR3 DNA: TGTGCCAGCAGTGGAACAGGGGGACCTGAAGCTTTCTTT

D gene: -
J gene: TRBJ1-2
clone size: few
V gene: TRBV4-3
CDR3 protein: CASSQDQGRFYGYTF
CDR3 DNA: TGCGCCAGCAGCCAAGATCAGGGCAGGTTCTATGGCTACACCTTC

D gene: -
J gene: TRBJ2-3
clone size: few
V gene: TRBV12-5
CDR3 protein: CASSLGRASDTQYF
CDR3 DNA: TGTGCTAGTTCCCTGGGCAGGGCTTCAGATACGCAGTATTTT

D gene: TRBD1
J gene: TRBJ2-2
clone size: few
V gene: TRBV5-6
CDR3 protein: CASSPGQGRTGELFF
CDR3 DNA: TGTGCCAGCAGCCCGGGACAGGGGCGTACCGGGGAGCTGTTTTTT

D gene: -
J gene: TRBJ2-7
clone size: -
V gene: TRBV7-2
CDR3 protein: CASSFSLIYEQYF
CDR3 DNA: TGTGCCAGCAGCTTCTCGCTTATATACGAGCAGTACTTC

D gene: TRBD1
J gene: TRBJ1-1
clone size: few
V gene: TRBV18
CDR3 protein: CASSPPVGDSHTEAFF
CDR3 DNA: TGTGCCAGCTCACCACCAGTTGGGGACAGTCACACTGAAGCTTTCTTT

D gene: TRBD1
J gene: TRBJ2-2
clone size: -
V gene: TRBV27
CDR3 protein: CASSPGTGYAGELFF
CDR3 DNA: TGTGCCAGCAGCCCCGGGACAGGGTATGCCGGGGAGCTGTTTTTT

D gene: TRBD1
J gene: TRBJ2-5
clone size: many
V gene: TRBV5-1
CDR3 protein: CASSSPSTGVETQYF
CDR3 DNA: TGCGCCAGCAGCTCCCCCTCGACAGGGGTCGAGACCCAGTACTTC

D gene: -
J gene: TRBJ2-1
clone size: -
V gene: TRBV20-1
CDR3 protein: CSVSPGVGGEQFF
CDR3 DNA: TGCAGTGTCAGCCCGGGAGTGGGAGGTGAGCAGTTCTTC

D gene: -
J gene: TRBJ2-1
clone size: many
V gene: TRBV20-1
CDR3 protein: CSARRGRAVNEQFF
CDR3 DNA: TGCAGTGCTAGGCGGGGGCGCGCCGTCAATGAGCAGTTCTTC

D gene: -
J gene: TRBJ1-2
clone size: -
V gene: TRBV7-9
CDR3 protein: CASSLDSHTYGYTF
CDR3 DNA: TGTGCCAGCAGCTTAGATTCGCATACCTATGGCTACACCTTC

D gene: TRBD2
J gene: TRBJ2-3
clone size: many
V gene: TRBV29-1
CDR3 protein: CSVGRGSSTDTQYF
CDR3 DNA: TGCAGCGTTGGGCGGGGGTCGAGCACAGATACGCAGTATTTT

D gene: TRBD2
J gene: TRBJ2-1
clone size: few
V gene: TRBV20-1
CDR3 protein: CSARLRSGRTRSSYNEQFF
CDR3 DNA: TGCAGTGCTAGGTTAAGGAGCGGGAGGACAAGAAGCTCCTACAATGAGCAGTTCTTC

D gene: -
J gene: TRBJ2-3
clone size: -
V gene: TRBV7-8
CDR3 protein: CASSSSKTRPSTDTQYF
CDR3 DNA: TGTGCCAGCAGCTCATCGAAGACTCGACCTAGCACAGATACGCAGTATTTT

D gene: TRBD2
J gene: TRBJ2-3
clone size: many
V gene: TRBV27
CDR3 protein: CASSPGLAGITDTQYF
CDR3 DNA: TGTGCCAGCAGTCCCGGACTAGCGGGTATCACAGATACGCAGTATTTT

D gene: -
J gene: TRBJ2-3
clone size: many
V gene: TRBV28
CDR3 protein: CASSQADTDTDTQYF
CDR3 DNA: TGTGCCAGCAGTCAAGCGGACACGGACACAGATACGCAGTATTTT

D gene: TRBD1
J gene: TRBJ1-5
clone size: many
V gene: TRBV2
CDR3 protein: CASRDRGNQPQHF
CDR3 DNA: TGTGCCAGCAGGGACAGGGGGAATCAGCCCCAGCATTTT

D gene: TRBD1
J gene: TRBJ2-1
clone size: many
V gene: TRBV3-1
CDR3 protein: CASSQDDRGEQFF
CDR3 DNA: TGTGCCAGCAGCCAAGACGACAGGGGAGAGCAGTTCTTC

D gene: -
J gene: TRBJ2-3
clone size: many
V gene: TRBV5-1
CDR3 protein: CASSLDMGDTQYF
CDR3 DNA: TGCGCCAGCAGCTTGGATATGGGAGATACGCAGTATTTT

D gene: -
J gene: TRBJ2-3
clone size: many
V gene: TRBV9
CDR3 protein: CASSVASLPDTQYF
CDR3 DNA: TGTGCCAGCAGCGTAGCCTCTCTTCCAGATACGCAGTATTTT

D gene: -
J gene: TRBJ2-2
clone size: -
V gene: TRBV9
CDR3 protein: CASSVIGQFNTGELFF
CDR3 DNA: TGTGCCAGCAGCGTGATCGGACAGTTTAACACCGGGGAGCTGTTTTTT

D gene: TRBD1
J gene: TRBJ1-6
clone size: -
V gene: TRBV7-2
CDR3 protein: CASSSDRESFSPLHF
CDR3 DNA: TGTGCCAGCAGCTCAGACAGGGAAAGCTTTTCACCCCTCCACTTT

D gene: -
J gene: TRBJ1-2
clone size: many
V gene: TRBV27
CDR3 protein: CASSYLGGGTNYGYTF
CDR3 DNA: TGTGCCAGCAGTTACTTGGGAGGGGGGACTAACTATGGCTACACCTTC

D gene: -
J gene: TRBJ1-1
clone size: -
V gene: TRBV10-3
CDR3 protein: CAIGPNTEAFF
CDR3 DNA: TGTGCCATCGGACCCAACACTGAAGCTTTCTTT

D gene: TRBD1
J gene: TRBJ1-1
clone size: few
V gene: TRBV9
CDR3 protein: CASSVMSGTANTEAFF
CDR3 DNA: TGTGCCAGCAGCGTCATGTCCGGGACAGCTAACACTGAAGCTTTCTTT

D gene: TRBD2
J gene: TRBJ2-7
clone size: few
V gene: TRBV12-3/TRBV12-4
CDR3 protein: CASSTASGSSYEQYF
CDR3 DNA: TGTGCCAGCAGCACAGCTAGCGGGAGTTCATACGAGCAGTACTTC

D gene: TRBD2
J gene: TRBJ2-3
clone size: few
V gene: TRBV20-1
CDR3 protein: CSASRAGETDTQYF
CDR3 DNA: TGCAGTGCTAGCCGAGCGGGAGAGACAGATACGCAGTATTTT

D gene: TRBD2
J gene: TRBJ2-7
clone size: -
V gene: TRBV20-1
CDR3 protein: CSARGGLAESYEQYF
CDR3 DNA: TGCAGTGCTAGAGGGGGACTAGCGGAGTCCTACGAGCAGTACTTC

D gene: -
J gene: TRBJ2-3
clone size: many
V gene: TRBV20-1
CDR3 protein: CSASESGAGVDTQYF
CDR3 DNA: TGCAGTGCTAGTGAGTCTGGAGCGGGTGTAGATACGCAGTATTTT

D gene: TRBD2
J gene: TRBJ2-2
clone size: -
V gene: TRBV7-2
CDR3 protein: CASSPGTSGRVGGELFF
CDR3 DNA: TGTGCCAGCAGCCCCGGGACTAGCGGGAGGGTTGGCGGGGAGCTGTTTTTT

D gene: -
J gene: TRBJ2-5
clone size: many
V gene: TRBV7-2
CDR3 protein: CASSLEGRGFETQYF
CDR3 DNA: TGTGCCAGCAGCTTAGAGGGCCGGGGTTTCGAGACCCAGTACTTC

D gene: -
J gene: TRBJ1-2
clone size: -
V gene: TRBV5-4
CDR3 protein: CASSLTQGGHYGYTF
CDR3 DNA: TGTGCCAGCAGCCTGACACAGGGTGGGCACTATGGCTACACCTTC

D gene: TRBD2
J gene: TRBJ2-1
clone size: -
V gene: TRBV4-3
CDR3 protein: CASSHRPSGGPPPRYNEQFF
CDR3 DNA: TGCGCCAGCAGCCATAGGCCTAGCGGGGGACCCCCCCCGCGATACAATGAGCAGTTCTTC

D gene: -
J gene: TRBJ2-7
clone size: -
V gene: TRBV7-2
CDR3 protein: CASSVMGLNNYEQYF
CDR3 DNA: TGTGCCAGCAGCGTAATGGGACTTAATAACTACGAGCAGTACTTC

D gene: TRBD1
J gene: TRBJ2-1
clone size: many
V gene: TRBV19
CDR3 protein: CASSRGGQSYNEQFF
CDR3 DNA: TGTGCCAGTAGTCGTGGGGGACAGTCCTACAATGAGCAGTTCTTC